The T cell receptor (beta chain) under discussion was sequenced for a study of blood T cell repertoires in COVID-19. Measured with immunoSEQ multiplex PCR; TCRdb has only the in-frame clones, and not every one. The repertoire includes under 150,000 clones, over 55% of them detected once, and approximately 2.3% sits in the top ten. Germline CDR1 reads PRHDT; CDR2 reads FYEKMQ (reference sequence). The CDR3 runs to 18 residues. The V end was cut by 1 base, the J end by 4 bases, with 20 bases between. This sequence was found in a woman between 65 and 79 years old with acute or convalescent COVID-19. The specimen sequenced was peripheral blood. The chain couples TRBV13 to TRBJ2-1, with a tentative D call TRBD1 (5 bases). The CDR3 coding sequence is TGTGCCAGCAGCTTAGTGCGGACAAGCAGCGAAGGGTACAATGAGCAGTTCTTC. Protein sequence: CASSLVRTSSEGYNEQFF.